Listed here are 14 T cell receptor beta chains from one sample, sequenced in a study of blood T cell repertoires in COVID-19. Repertoires were generated with immunoSEQ multiplex PCR, while TCRdb's copy carries only in-frame clones and drops some. The repertoire holds 70,000 to 95,000 clones, about 90% seen once, with 8.1% in the top ten. Sequenced sample: peripheral blood. All receptors come from an older woman with acute or convalescent COVID-19.

The genes are TRBV2 and TRBJ2-5, with 7 bases fitting TRBD2. This CDR3 has 14 amino acids. The ends lost 6 bases at V and 5 bases at J; junction bases unmatched: 9. Germline values: CDR1 SNHLY, CDR2 FYNNEI. The CDR3 sequence: CASRLGGGSETQYF. The CDR3 nucleotides are TGTGCCAGCAGACTCGGAGGCGGGAGCGAGACCCAGTACTTC.

As DNA, the CDR3 is TGTGCCAGCTCACCTCAACAGGGCATAACGGCGAACACTGAAGCTTTCTTT. It codes for CASSPQQGITANTEAFF. The gene calls are TRBV18 and TRBJ1-1, with D possibly being TRBD1 (6 bases). Per the germline V gene, CDR1 is KGHSH and CDR2 is LQKENI. V shed 3 bases and J shed 1 base, with 18 bases lying between them. The CDR3 covers 17 residues.

The rearrangement uses TRBV7-8 and TRBJ1-2, with D maybe TRBD1 (6 bases). The CDR3 is made up of 14 amino acids. Germline V gives CDR1 SGHVS, CDR2 FQNEAQ. Trimming cost V 7 bases and J 0 bases, with 12 bases left between them. CDR3: CASTNRETNYGYTF. DNA of the CDR3: TGTGCCAGCACCAACAGGGAGACTAACTATGGCTACACCTTC.

The rearrangement links TRBV28 to TRBJ1-2, with 7 bases that match TRBD1. The CDR3 totals 14 residues. V shed 2 bases and J 5 bases; nucleotides not matched to a gene: 5. Germline lookup yields CDR1 MDHEN and CDR2 SYDVKM. The CDR3 reads CASSLPQTGYGYTF. In nucleotides, the CDR3 is TGTGCCAGCAGTTTACCCCAGACAGGGTATGGCTACACCTTC.

The V and J genes are TRBV4-2 and TRBJ2-7; TRBD2 agrees at 7 bases. This CDR3 contains 15 residues. CDR1 and CDR2 (germline): LGHNA, YNFKEQ. With 0 bases clipped from V and 4 bases from J, the junction kept 6 bases outside the gene matches. The CDR3 bases are TGTGCCAGCAGCCAAGATGCTAGCGGCGCTTACGAGCAGTACTTC. It translates to CASSQDASGAYEQYF.

The rearrangement links TRBV24-1 to TRBJ2-1; 8 bases line up with TRBD2. Germline V gene lookup returns CDR1 KGHDR and CDR2 SFDVKD. The CDR3 contains 16 residues. V lost 1 base and J lost 7; bases outside the gene matches: 8. In nucleotides, the CDR3 is TGTGCCACCAGTGATTTTGGAGCGGGAGTTTTGAATGAGCAGTTCTTC. As protein: CATSDFGAGVLNEQFF.

V is TRBV5-4 and J is TRBJ1-2, with D hard to call. This CDR3 has 13 residues. With 7 bases removed from V and 1 base from J, the gap between germline ends came to 11 bases. Germline V gives CDR1 SGHNT, CDR2 YYREEE (reference sequence). The CDR3 DNA reads as TGTGCCAGCCGGGAGGAAATTAACTATGGCTACACCTTC. It translates to CASREEINYGYTF.

This chain links TRBV6-1 with TRBJ2-5; 12 bases are shared with TRBD2. Germline CDR1 and CDR2: MNHNS and SASEGT. V lost 4 bases, J lost 5 bases, and 8 bases stayed unmatched. This CDR3 spans 16 amino acids. The CDR3 DNA sequence: TGTGCCAGCAGTGGTCGGACTAGCGGGATCGGGGAGACCCAGTACTTC. It is translated as CASSGRTSGIGETQYF.

This chain uses TRBV6-1 with TRBJ1-1; TRBD1 aligns across 10 bases. CDR1 is MNHNS and CDR2 is SASEGT in the germline V gene. J lost 10 bases, V lost 6 bases, and 8 bases had no gene match. The CDR3 is 13 residues long. As DNA, the CDR3 is TGTGCCAGCAGAAGGGACAGGGGTGTTGGAGCTTTCTTT. Translating it yields CASRRDRGVGAFF.

CDR3 nucleotides: TGTGCCAGCAGTGTACTGCCTCGAGGCTACACCTTC. This gives the protein CASSVLPRGYTF. V and J are TRBV2 and TRBJ1-2; D unresolved. The germline V gene encodes CDR1 SNHLY and CDR2 FYNNEI. Trimming left V 4 bases short and J 8 bases short, with 11 bases between. The CDR3 extends over 12 amino acids.

This chain joins TRBV27 and TRBJ2-1, with D possibly TRBD2 on 7 matching bases. The CDR3 is made up of 15 amino acids. Germline CDR1 reads MNHEY; CDR2 reads SMNVEV (reference sequence). Trimming removed 2 bases at V and 0 bases at J, with 8 bases between. The CDR3 reads CASSLAGASYNEQFF. The CDR3 DNA reads as TGTGCCAGCAGTTTAGCGGGGGCCTCCTACAATGAGCAGTTCTTC.

The chain uses TRBV6-5 and TRBJ2-5, with D perhaps TRBD1 (6 bases). The CDR3 extends over 15 amino acids. V gave up 3 bases and J gave up 5 bases, with 16 bases separating them. The germline CDR1 and CDR2 sequences are MNHEY and SVGAGI. The CDR3 region is CASSYVTGRWETQYF. The CDR3 nucleotides are TGTGCCAGCAGTTATGTGACAGGACGGTGGGAGACCCAGTACTTC.

This chain joins TRBV3-1 (or the pseudogene TRBV3-2) and TRBJ1-5, with 8 positions matching TRBD1. There are 15 residues in the CDR3. CDR1 and CDR2 (germline): LGHDT, YNNKEL (reference sequence). J was trimmed by 4 bases and V by 1 base; bases with no gene match: 3. The CDR3 reads CASSQGTGYNQPQHF. The CDR3, as DNA: TGTGCCAGCAGCCAAGGGACAGGGTATAATCAGCCCCAGCATTTT.

The V and J genes are TRBV19 and TRBJ1-5; D might be TRBD1 (5 bases). The V gene's germline CDR1 is LNHDA and CDR2 SQIVND (reference sequence). CDR3 length equals 15 residues. Trimming shortened V by 5 bases and J by 1 base, and 12 bases separated the two germline ends. The CDR3 bases are TGTGCCAGTAGTTACCCGGGACTCAGCAATCAGCCCCAGCATTTT. Amino acid sequence: CASSYPGLSNQPQHF.